The T cell receptor beta chain described here comes from a study of Graves' ophthalmopathy and Graves' hyperthyroidism. The CDR3 covers 14 residues. V shed 4 bases and J shed 6 bases, with 14 bases lying between them. Germline-derived CDR1 and CDR2 are KGHDR and SFDVKD. RNA transcripts were the template, and TCR beta CDR3 regions were amplified from them. First-round RT-PCR used HTBI primers; second-round multiplex PCR followed. TCRdb independently ran MiXCR on the multiplex PCR reads; one entry per CDR3 protein. The sample lists over a million distinct CDR3 sequences, 35% to 40% occurring once. This clonotype has at least ten counts.

The V and J genes are TRBV24-1 and TRBJ1-1; D might be TRBD1 (5 bases). This sequence originates from an adult man with Graves' hyperthyroidism. The sequenced sample consisted of peripheral blood or thyroid tissue (not recorded which). CDR3: CATSDRGWGAEAFF. CDR3 sequence (DNA): TGTGCCACCAGTGACCGAGGATGGGGCGCTGAAGCTTTCTTT.